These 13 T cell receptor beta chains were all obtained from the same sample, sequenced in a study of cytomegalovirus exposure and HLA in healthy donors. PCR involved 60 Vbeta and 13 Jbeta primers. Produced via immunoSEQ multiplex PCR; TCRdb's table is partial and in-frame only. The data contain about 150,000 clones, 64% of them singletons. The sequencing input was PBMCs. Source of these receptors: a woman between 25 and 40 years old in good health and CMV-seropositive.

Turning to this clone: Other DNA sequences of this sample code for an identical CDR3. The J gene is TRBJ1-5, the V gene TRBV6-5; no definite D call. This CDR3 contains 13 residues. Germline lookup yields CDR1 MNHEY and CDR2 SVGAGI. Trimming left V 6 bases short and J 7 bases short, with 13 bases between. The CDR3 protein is CASSPTENQPQHF. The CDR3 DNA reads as TGTGCCAGCAGCCCTACAGAGAACCAGCCCCAGCATTTT.

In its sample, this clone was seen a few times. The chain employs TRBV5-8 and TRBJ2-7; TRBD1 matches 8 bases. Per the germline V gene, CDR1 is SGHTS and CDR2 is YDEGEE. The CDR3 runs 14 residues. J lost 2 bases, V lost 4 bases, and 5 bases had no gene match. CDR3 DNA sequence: TGTGCCAGCAGCAAACCGGACAGGGCCTACGAGCAGTACTTC. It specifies CASSKPDRAYEQYF. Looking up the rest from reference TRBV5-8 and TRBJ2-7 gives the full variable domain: EAGVTQSPTHLIKTRGQQATLRCSPISGHTSVYWYQQALGLGLQFLLWYDEGEERNRGNFPPRFSGRQFPNYSSELNVNALELEDSALYLCASSKPDRAYEQYFGPGTRLTVT.

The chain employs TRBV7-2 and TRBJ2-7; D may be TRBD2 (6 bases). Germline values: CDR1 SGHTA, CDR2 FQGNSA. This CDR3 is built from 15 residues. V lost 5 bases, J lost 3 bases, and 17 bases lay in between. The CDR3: CASSPTLGTFYEQYF. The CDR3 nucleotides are TGTGCCAGCAGCCCCACACTCGGGACTTTCTACGAGCAGTACTTC.

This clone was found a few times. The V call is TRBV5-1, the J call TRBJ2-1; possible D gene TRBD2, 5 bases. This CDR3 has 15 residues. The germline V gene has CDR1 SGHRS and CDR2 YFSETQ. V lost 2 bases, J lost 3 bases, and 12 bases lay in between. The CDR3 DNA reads TGCGCCAGCAGCTTCGGTTTCCGGGACTACAATGAGCAGTTCTTC. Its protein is CASSFGFRDYNEQFF. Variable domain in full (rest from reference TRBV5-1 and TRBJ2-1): KAGVTQTPRYLIKTRGQQVTLSCSPISGHRSVSWYQQTPGQGLQFLFEYFSETQRNKGNFPGRFSGRQFSNSRSEMNVSTLELGDSALYLCASSFGFRDYNEQFFGPGTRLTVL.

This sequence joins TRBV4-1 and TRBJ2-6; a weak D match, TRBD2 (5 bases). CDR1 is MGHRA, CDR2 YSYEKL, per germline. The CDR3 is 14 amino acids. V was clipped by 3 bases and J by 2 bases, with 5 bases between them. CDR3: CASSQGAGANVLTF. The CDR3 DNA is TGCGCCAGCAGCCAGGGAGCTGGGGCCAACGTCCTGACTTTC.

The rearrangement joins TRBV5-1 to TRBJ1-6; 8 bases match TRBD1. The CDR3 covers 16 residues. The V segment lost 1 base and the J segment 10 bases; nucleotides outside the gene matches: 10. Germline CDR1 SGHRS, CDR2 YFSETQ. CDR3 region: CASSLPGGQVSSPLHF. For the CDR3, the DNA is TGCGCCAGCAGCTTGCCAGGGGGCCAGGTCAGCTCACCCCTCCACTTT.

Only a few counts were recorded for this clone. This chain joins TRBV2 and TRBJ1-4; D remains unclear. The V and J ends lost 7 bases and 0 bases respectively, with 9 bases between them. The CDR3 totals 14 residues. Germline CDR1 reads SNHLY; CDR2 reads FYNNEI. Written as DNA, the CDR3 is TGTGCCAGCACTCTGACAACAACTAATGAAAAACTGTTTTTT. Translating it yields CASTLTTTNEKLFF.

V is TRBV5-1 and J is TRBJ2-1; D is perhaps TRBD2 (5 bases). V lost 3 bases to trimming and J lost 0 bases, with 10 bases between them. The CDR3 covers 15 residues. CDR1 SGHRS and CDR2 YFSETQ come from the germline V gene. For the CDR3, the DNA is TGCGCCAGCAGCTATGGACTCCACTCCTACAATGAGCAGTTCTTC. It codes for CASSYGLHSYNEQFF. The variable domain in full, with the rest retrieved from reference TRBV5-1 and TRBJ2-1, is KAGVTQTPRYLIKTRGQQVTLSCSPISGHRSVSWYQQTPGQGLQFLFEYFSETQRNKGNFPGRFSGRQFSNSRSEMNVSTLELGDSALYLCASSYGLHSYNEQFFGPGTRLTVL.

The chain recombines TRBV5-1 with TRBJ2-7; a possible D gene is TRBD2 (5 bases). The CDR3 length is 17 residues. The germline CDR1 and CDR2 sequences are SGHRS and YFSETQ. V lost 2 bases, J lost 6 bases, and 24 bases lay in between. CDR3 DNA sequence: TGCGCCAGCAGCTTCCGAACCACTAGAAACGGACCCAGCGAGCAGTACTTC. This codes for CASSFRTTRNGPSEQYF.

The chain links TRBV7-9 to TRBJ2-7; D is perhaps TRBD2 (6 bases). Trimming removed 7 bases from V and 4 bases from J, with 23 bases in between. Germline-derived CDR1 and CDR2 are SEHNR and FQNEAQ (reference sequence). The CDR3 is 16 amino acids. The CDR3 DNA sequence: TGTGCCAGCACCGGAGGGTCGGCCTACCCTGCGTACGAGCAGTACTTC. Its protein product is CASTGGSAYPAYEQYF.

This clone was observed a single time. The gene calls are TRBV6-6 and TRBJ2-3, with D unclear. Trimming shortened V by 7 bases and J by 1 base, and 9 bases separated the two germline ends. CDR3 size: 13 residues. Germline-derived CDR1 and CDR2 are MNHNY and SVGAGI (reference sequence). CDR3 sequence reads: CASTTAGTDTQYF. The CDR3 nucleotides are TGTGCCAGCACTACCGCGGGCACAGATACGCAGTATTTT.

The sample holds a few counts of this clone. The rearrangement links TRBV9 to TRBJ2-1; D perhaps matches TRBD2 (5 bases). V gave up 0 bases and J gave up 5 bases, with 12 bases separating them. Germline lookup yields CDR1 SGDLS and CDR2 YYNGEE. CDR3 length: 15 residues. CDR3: CASSVDQASHNEQFF. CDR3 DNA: TGTGCCAGCAGCGTAGATCAGGCTAGCCACAATGAGCAGTTCTTC.

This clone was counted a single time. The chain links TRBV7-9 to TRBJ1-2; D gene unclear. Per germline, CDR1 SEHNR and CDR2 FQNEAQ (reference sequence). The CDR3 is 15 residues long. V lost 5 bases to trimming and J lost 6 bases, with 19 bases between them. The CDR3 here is CASSEWEFPIDGYTF. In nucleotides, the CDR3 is TGTGCCAGCAGCGAATGGGAGTTCCCGATCGATGGCTACACCTTC.